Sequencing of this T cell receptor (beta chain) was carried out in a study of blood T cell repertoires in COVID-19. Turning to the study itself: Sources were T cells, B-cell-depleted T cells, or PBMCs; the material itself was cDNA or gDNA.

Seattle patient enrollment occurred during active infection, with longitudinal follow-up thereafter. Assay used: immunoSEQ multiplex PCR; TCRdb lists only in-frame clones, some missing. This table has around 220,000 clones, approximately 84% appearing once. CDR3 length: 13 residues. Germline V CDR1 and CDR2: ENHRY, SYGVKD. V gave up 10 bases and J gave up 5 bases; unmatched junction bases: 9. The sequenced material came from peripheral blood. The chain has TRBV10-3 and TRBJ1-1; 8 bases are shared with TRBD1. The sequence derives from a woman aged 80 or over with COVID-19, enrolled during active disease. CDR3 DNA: TGTGCCACTTCCGGGACAGGAGGAACTGAAGCTTTCTTT. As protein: CATSGTGGTEAFF.